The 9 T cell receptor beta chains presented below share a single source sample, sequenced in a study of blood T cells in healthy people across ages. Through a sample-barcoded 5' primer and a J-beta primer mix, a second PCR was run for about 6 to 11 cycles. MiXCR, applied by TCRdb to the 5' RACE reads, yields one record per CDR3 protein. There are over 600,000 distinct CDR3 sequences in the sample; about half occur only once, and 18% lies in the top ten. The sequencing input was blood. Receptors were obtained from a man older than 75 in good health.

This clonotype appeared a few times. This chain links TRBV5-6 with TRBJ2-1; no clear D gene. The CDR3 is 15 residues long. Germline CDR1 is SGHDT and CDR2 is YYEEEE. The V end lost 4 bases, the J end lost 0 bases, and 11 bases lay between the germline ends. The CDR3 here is CASSPTFSSYNEQFF. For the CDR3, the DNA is TGTGCCAGCAGCCCGACTTTTAGCTCCTACAATGAGCAGTTCTTC.

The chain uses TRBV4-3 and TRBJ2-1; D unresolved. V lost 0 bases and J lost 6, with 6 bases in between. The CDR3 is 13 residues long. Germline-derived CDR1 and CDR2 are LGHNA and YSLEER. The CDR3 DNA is TGCGCCAGCAGCCAAGATAGATGCAATGAGCAGTTCTTC. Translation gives CASSQDRCNEQFF.

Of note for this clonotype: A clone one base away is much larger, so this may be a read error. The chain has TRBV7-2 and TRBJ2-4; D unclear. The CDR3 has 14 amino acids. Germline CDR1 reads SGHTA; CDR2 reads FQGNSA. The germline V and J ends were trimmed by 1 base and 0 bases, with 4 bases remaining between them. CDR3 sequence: CASSLVVAKNIQYF. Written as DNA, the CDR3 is TGTGCCAGCAGCTTAGTAGTAGCCAAAAACATTCAGTACTTC.

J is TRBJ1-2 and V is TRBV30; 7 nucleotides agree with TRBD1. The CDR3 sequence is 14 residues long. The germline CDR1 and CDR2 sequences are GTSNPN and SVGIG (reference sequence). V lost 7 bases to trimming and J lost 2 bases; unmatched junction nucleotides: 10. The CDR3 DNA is TGTGCCTACCGACCCGGGACAGTCAACTATGGCTACACCTTC. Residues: CAYRPGTVNYGYTF.

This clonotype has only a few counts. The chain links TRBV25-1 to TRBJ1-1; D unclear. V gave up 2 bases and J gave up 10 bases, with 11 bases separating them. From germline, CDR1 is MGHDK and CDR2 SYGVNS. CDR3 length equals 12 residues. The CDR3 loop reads CASSEIGEGAFF. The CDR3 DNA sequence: TGTGCCAGCAGTGAAATAGGCGAAGGAGCTTTCTTT.

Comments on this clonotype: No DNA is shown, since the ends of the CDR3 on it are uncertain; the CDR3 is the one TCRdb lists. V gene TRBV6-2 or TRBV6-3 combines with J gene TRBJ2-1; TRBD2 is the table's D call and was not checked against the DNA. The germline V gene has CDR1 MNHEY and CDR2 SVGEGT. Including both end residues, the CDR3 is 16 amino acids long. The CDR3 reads CASSGLRREPIFWQFF.

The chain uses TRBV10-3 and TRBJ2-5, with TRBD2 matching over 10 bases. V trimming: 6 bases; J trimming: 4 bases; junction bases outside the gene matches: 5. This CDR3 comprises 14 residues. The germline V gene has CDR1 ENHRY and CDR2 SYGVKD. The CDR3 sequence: CAISTIAGGETQYF. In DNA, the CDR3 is TGTGCCATCAGCACAATAGCGGGAGGAGAGACCCAGTACTTC.

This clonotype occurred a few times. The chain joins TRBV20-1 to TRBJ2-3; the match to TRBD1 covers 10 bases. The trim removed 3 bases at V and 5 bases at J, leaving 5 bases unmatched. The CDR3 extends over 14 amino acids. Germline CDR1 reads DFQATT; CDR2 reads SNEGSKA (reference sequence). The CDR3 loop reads CSARGQGQGDTQYF. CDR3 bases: TGCAGTGCTAGGGGACAGGGGCAGGGAGATACGCAGTATTTT.

This CDR3 reads CATSGTSRREVYNEQYF. CDR3 sequence (DNA): TGTGCCACCAGTGGGACTAGCAGGAGGGAAGTCTACAATGAGCAGTACTTC. V gene TRBV24-1 combines with J gene TRBJ2-7, with 8 bases that match TRBD2. Unmatched junction bases numbered 18, after V lost 5 bases and J lost 7 bases. This CDR3 is 17 amino acids long. Germline assignment: CDR1 KGHDR and CDR2 SFDVKD.